The clone carrying this T cell receptor beta chain was counted at least ten times. Germline CDR1 reads SQVTM; CDR2 reads ANQGSEA. This CDR3 is built from 14 residues. V gave up 5 bases and J gave up 5 bases; unmatched junction bases: 9. This entry is derived from a study of T cell changes during pregnancy in multiple sclerosis. Generated by immunoSEQ multiplex PCR, the TCRdb table keeps only in-frame clones and is missing some. The top ten clones hold roughly 15% of a sample with some 16,000 clones, 83% of them seen once. This TCR was sampled from a female donor in good health, enrolled as a control in a pregnancy study. The chain is built from TRBV29-1 and TRBJ1-1, with 9 bases matching TRBD1. The sequenced sample was CD8+ T cells from peripheral blood mononuclear cells, obtained after pregnancy. The CDR3 is CSVRGQGRGTEAFF. The CDR3, as DNA: TGCAGCGTTCGGGGACAGGGCAGGGGGACTGAAGCTTTCTTT.